The source of this T cell receptor beta chain is a study of blood T cell repertoires in COVID-19. About the study: The samples span acute and convalescent COVID-19 from the United States, Italy and Spain. The analysed material was cDNA or gDNA that came from T cells, B-cell-depleted T cells, or PBMCs.

Trimming pared 7 bases from V and 4 bases from J, leaving 25 bases between. Germline assignment: CDR1 MDHEN and CDR2 SYDVKM. This CDR3 comprises 17 residues. Repertoires were generated with immunoSEQ multiplex PCR, while TCRdb's copy carries only in-frame clones and drops some. The sample includes tens of thousands of clones, about 80% of them seen just once. This TCR came from a man aged 70-80 years with acute or convalescent COVID-19. This chain uses TRBV28 with TRBJ1-2; possible D gene TRBD1, 6 bases. The sample was peripheral blood. CDR3 in DNA: TGTGCCAGCACCTTGGGGGGGGCTGAATCTCCCCTCTATGGCTACACCTTC. This sequence encodes CASTLGGAESPLYGYTF.